What follows are 26 T cell receptor beta chains derived from one specimen sequenced in a study of blood T cell repertoires in COVID-19. The data were produced by immunoSEQ multiplex PCR, yet TCRdb's version contains in-frame clones alone and is incomplete. The sample holds 70,000 to 75,000 clones, about nine tenths seen once. The specimen was peripheral blood. Source of these receptors: a human donor in a cohort sampled during active COVID-19.

This sequence joins TRBV5-4 and TRBJ1-4, with 11 bases that match TRBD1. CDR1 is SGHNT, CDR2 YYREEE, per germline (reference sequence). Trimming removed 3 bases from V and 7 bases from J; junction bases left unmatched: 8. This CDR3 is built from 16 residues. The CDR3 loop is CASSSGGQGAIEKLFF. The CDR3 nucleotides read TGTGCCAGCAGCTCGGGCGGACAGGGGGCGATTGAAAAACTGTTTTTT.

This chain uses TRBV5-1 with TRBJ1-5, with D uncertain. With 6 bases removed from V and 7 bases from J, the gap between germline ends came to 14 bases. Germline V CDR1 and CDR2: SGHRS, YFSETQ. This CDR3 spans 13 amino acids. The chain's CDR3 is CASTAGIGQPQHF. CDR3 DNA sequence: TGCGCCAGCACCGCGGGCATCGGGCAGCCCCAGCATTTT.

The chain combines TRBV3-1 (or the pseudogene TRBV3-2) with TRBJ2-5; a possible D gene is TRBD1 (5 bases). The CDR3 spans 15 residues. Germline lookup yields CDR1 LGHDT and CDR2 YNNKEL (reference sequence). V lost 0 bases, J lost 4 bases, and 12 bases lay in between. CDR3 sequence reads: CASSQDATEGETQYF. CDR3 nucleotide sequence: TGTGCCAGCAGCCAAGATGCGACAGAAGGAGAGACCCAGTACTTC.

This sequence joins TRBV20-1 and TRBJ1-6; weak D call: TRBD1 (5 bases). Germline V gene sequence: CDR1 DFQATT, CDR2 SNEGSKA (reference sequence). This CDR3 has 14 residues. Trimming pared 3 bases from V and 10 bases from J, leaving 16 bases between. DNA for the CDR3: TGCAGTGCTAGTAGCTCGGCAGGGCACTCACCCCTCCACTTT. Amino acids: CSASSSAGHSPLHF.

The CDR3 loop reads CASNTGDQPQHF. The CDR3 nucleotides read TGTGCCAGCAATACAGGGGACCAGCCCCAGCATTTT. V usage is TRBV28 and J usage is TRBJ1-5, with 7 bases fitting TRBD1. V shed 7 bases, J shed 7 bases, and the junction held 4 bases outside the gene matches. The CDR3 sequence is 12 residues long. Germline-derived CDR1 and CDR2 are MDHEN and SYDVKM.

The gene calls are TRBV4-1 and TRBJ2-1; maybe TRBD2 (7 bases). The V gene lost 4 bases and the J gene lost 8 bases, with 21 bases spanning the gap. The CDR3 extends over 16 amino acids. CDR1 is MGHRA, CDR2 YSYEKL, per germline. CDR3 amino acids: CASSLTRAGEGYEQFF. For the CDR3, the DNA is TGCGCCAGCAGCCTAACAAGGGCAGGGGAGGGCTATGAGCAGTTCTTC.

This chain joins TRBV3-1 (or the pseudogene TRBV3-2) and TRBJ2-7, with a possible D match to TRBD1 (5 bases). Trimming took off 1 base at V and 6 bases at J, with 13 bases between the two ends. Germline CDR1 is LGHDT and CDR2 is YNNKEL (reference sequence). This CDR3 is built from 14 residues. The CDR3 nucleotides are TGTGCCAGCAGCCAAGTACAGGTCCACAGCGAGCAGTACTTC. Amino acids: CASSQVQVHSEQYF.

The chain uses TRBV2 and TRBJ2-5; possibly TRBD1 for D (5 bases). In germline, CDR1 is SNHLY, CDR2 FYNNEI. The CDR3 loop spans 13 amino acids. V gave up 7 bases and J gave up 2 bases, with 11 bases separating them. The CDR3 loop reads CASKRTTQETQYF. CDR3 DNA: TGTGCCAGCAAAAGGACAACGCAAGAGACCCAGTACTTC.

The chain employs TRBV12-3 or TRBV12-4 and TRBJ1-1, with D possibly being TRBD1 (6 bases). The CDR3 extends over 13 amino acids. Deletions cut 7 bases from V and 1 base from J, with 10 bases between. The CDR3 region has the DNA TGTGCCAGCACCCGGGACACGAACACTGAAGCTTTCTTT. It yields the protein CASTRDTNTEAFF.

V usage is TRBV5-1 and J usage is TRBJ2-7; tentative D call: TRBD1 (5 bases). The CDR3 contains 14 residues. Per germline, CDR1 SGHRS and CDR2 YFSETQ. With 4 bases removed from V and 3 bases from J, the gap between germline ends came to 14 bases. In DNA form, the CDR3 reads TGCGCCAGCAGCGTATACGACAGAAACTACGAGCAGTACTTC. Translating gives CASSVYDRNYEQYF.

The V call is TRBV27, the J call TRBJ2-7, with 10 bases lining up with TRBD2. The germline gives CDR1 MNHEY, CDR2 SMNVEV (reference sequence). V shed 3 bases and J 4 bases; nucleotides not matched to a gene: 12. The CDR3 spans 17 residues. CDR3 nucleotides: TGTGCCAGCAGTTTTTCGCCGTCTAGCGGGAGTCATTACGAGCAGTACTTC. It encodes CASSFSPSSGSHYEQYF.

This clone was detected a few times. This specimen includes other DNA sequences encoding the same CDR3. The rearrangement uses TRBV13 and TRBJ2-7; no reliable D call. The ends were cut back, 5 bases at V and 3 bases at J, with 8 bases in the middle. From germline, CDR1 is PRHDT and CDR2 FYEKMQ (reference sequence). CDR3 length: 12 residues. CDR3 nucleotide sequence: TGTGCCAGCAGCCTGACTGGCTACGAGCAGTACTTC. As protein: CASSLTGYEQYF.

V is TRBV9 and J is TRBJ2-3; D is possibly TRBD2 (6 bases). In germline, CDR1 is SGDLS, CDR2 YYNGEE. The CDR3 length is 16 residues. The germline V and J ends were trimmed by 4 bases and 7 bases, with 22 bases remaining between them. The CDR3 DNA reads TGTGCCAGCAGCTCTCTGGGGGGAGTCGGCCAAAATACGCAGTATTTT. This translates into CASSSLGGVGQNTQYF. Full variable domain (rest looked up from reference TRBV9 and TRBJ2-3): DSGVTQTPKHLITATGQRVTLRCSPRSGDLSVYWYQQSLDQGLQFLIQYYNGEERAKGNILERFSAQQFPDLHSELNLSSLELGDSALYFCASSSLGGVGQNTQYFGPGTRLTVL.

CDR3 protein: CASSLAQGNTQYF. The CDR3 DNA is TGTGCCAGCAGCTTAGCACAGGGGAATACGCAGTATTTT. The gene calls are TRBV7-2 and TRBJ2-3; 7 bases fit TRBD1. V dropped 0 bases and J dropped 7; count of bases not matched to a gene: 1. Germline V gene sequence: CDR1 SGHTA, CDR2 FQGNSA. The CDR3 length is 13 residues.

The V call is TRBV6-6, the J call TRBJ1-4, with D unresolved. Deletions cut 2 bases from V and 8 bases from J, with 12 bases between. CDR3 size: 14 residues. CDR1 MNHNY and CDR2 SVGAGI come from the germline V gene (reference sequence). CDR3 sequence reads: CASSYGWASEKLFF. CDR3 nucleotides: TGTGCCAGCAGTTACGGCTGGGCCTCAGAAAAACTGTTTTTT.

The V gene is TRBV6-5, the J gene TRBJ1-4, with D tentatively TRBD1 (6 bases). The CDR3 covers 14 residues. CDR1 and CDR2 (germline): MNHEY, SVGAGI. V lost 11 bases, J lost 4 bases, and 17 bases lay in between. The CDR3 bases are TGTGCCGGGCCCGTAGGGGGGGGTAATGAAAAACTGTTTTTT. Residues: CAGPVGGGNEKLFF.

The CDR3 loop is CATREGQGYTDTQYF. For the CDR3, the DNA is TGTGCCACCAGGGAAGGCCAGGGGTACACAGATACGCAGTATTTT. The chain links TRBV15 to TRBJ2-3; maybe TRBD1 (6 bases). This CDR3 has 15 residues. The germline V gene has CDR1 LNHNV and CDR2 YYDKDF (reference sequence). Trimming shortened V by 6 bases and J by 2 bases, and 15 bases separated the two germline ends.

V is TRBV19 and J is TRBJ1-2; D is unclear. Looked up from germline, CDR1 is LNHDA and CDR2 is SQIVND (reference sequence). This CDR3 region has 13 residues. Trimming pared 6 bases from V and 7 bases from J, leaving 15 bases between. The CDR3 nucleotides are TGTGCCAGTAGCAGTATTTCTGGTGGTGGCTACACCTTC. It encodes CASSSISGGGYTF.

V is TRBV5-1 and J is TRBJ1-1; D is ambiguous. Germline-derived CDR1 and CDR2 are SGHRS and YFSETQ. Trimming cost V 6 bases and J 3 bases, with 12 bases left between them. The CDR3 extends over 13 amino acids. CDR3 DNA sequence: TGCGCCAGCAAACAGAGCGGGGACACTGAAGCTTTCTTT. It specifies CASKQSGDTEAFF.

Only a few counts were recorded for this clone. The chain couples TRBV5-6 to TRBJ2-7, with TRBD1 identical over 9 bases. The germline V gene encodes CDR1 SGHDT and CDR2 YYEEEE. This CDR3 region has 15 residues. V lost 4 bases, J lost 0 bases, and 5 bases stayed unmatched. The CDR3 DNA follows: TGTGCCAGCAGCGGGCCGGGACAGGGCTCCTACGAGCAGTACTTC. This sequence encodes CASSGPGQGSYEQYF.

The J gene is TRBJ1-5, the V gene TRBV2; D remains ambiguous. The CDR3 is 12 residues long. The germline V and J ends were trimmed by 4 bases and 5 bases, with 6 bases remaining between them. Germline V gene data show CDR1 as SNHLY and CDR2 as FYNNEI. CDR3 nucleotide sequence: TGTGCCAGCAGTGGAGGCCATCAGCCCCAGCATTTT. Protein product: CASSGGHQPQHF.

The rearrangement joins TRBV9 to TRBJ2-3; 10 nucleotides line up with TRBD2. Trimming cost V 4 bases and J 1 base; bases outside gene matches: 6. The CDR3 length is 16 residues. Germline-derived CDR1 and CDR2 are SGDLS and YYNGEE. The CDR3: CASSTGTSVGTDTQYF. DNA for the CDR3: TGTGCCAGCAGCACCGGGACTAGCGTGGGCACAGATACGCAGTATTTT.

The chain couples TRBV12-5 to TRBJ1-4, with 10 bases aligning to TRBD1. The CDR3 loop spans 16 amino acids. The ends lost 0 bases at V and 5 bases at J; junction bases unmatched: 3. Germline CDR1 reads LGHNT; CDR2 reads FRNRAP. The CDR3 sequence is CASGLVTGQGNEKLFF. The CDR3 DNA is TGTGCTAGTGGTTTGGTAACGGGACAGGGGAATGAAAAACTGTTTTTT.

The J gene is TRBJ1-5, the V gene TRBV19; D remains ambiguous. CDR3 size: 14 residues. Germline loops: CDR1 LNHDA, CDR2 SQIVND (reference sequence). Trimming cost V 3 bases and J 1 base, with 7 bases left between them. The CDR3 nucleotides read TGTGCCAGTAGTATGGCGGCAAGCAATCAGCCCCAGCATTTT. Translated: CASSMAASNQPQHF.

The chain recombines TRBV4-3 with TRBJ1-6; TRBD1 is a possible D gene (5 bases). The CDR3 has 15 residues. Deletions cut 4 bases from V and 4 bases from J, with 11 bases between. Germline CDR1 LGHNA, CDR2 YSLEER. In DNA, the CDR3 is TGCGCCAGCAGCCTACAGACAGAGTATAATTCACCCCTCCACTTT. Translating gives CASSLQTEYNSPLHF.

The chain has TRBV10-3 and TRBJ2-1; D is perhaps TRBD2 (6 bases). Trimming took 5 bases from V and 4 from J, leaving 12 bases between them. Germline V gene lookup returns CDR1 ENHRY and CDR2 SYGVKD. The CDR3 is made up of 14 amino acids. This CDR3 is CAISPGREYNEQFF. In DNA form, the CDR3 reads TGTGCCATCAGTCCGGGACGGGAGTACAATGAGCAGTTCTTC.